This section outlines one T cell receptor beta chain sequence together with its context. Its antigen is undetermined. This sample is part of a study of beta chain features in type 1 diabetes. Study outcomes and limitations: Possibly, sequencing cDNA over-represented cells that had high TCR expression levels.

CDR1 is GTSNPN, CDR2 SVGIG, per germline (reference sequence). The V end was cut by 4 bases, the J end by 9 bases, with 13 bases between. This CDR3 is 12 amino acids long. Only one heparinised blood draw was taken per donor, and its volume averaged approximately 0.11 L. Every isolated RNA sample was fully reverse transcribed, so sequencing captured expressed TCRB transcripts. The table came from immunoSEQ multiplex PCR; TCRdb's copy has only in-frame clones and leaves some out. In the table there are about 200,000 clones, approximately 11% of which are singletons. This clonotype originated in a man aged 18 to 30 in good health. The rearrangement links TRBV30 to TRBJ1-5; perhaps TRBD1 as D (6 bases). The specimen sequenced was central memory CD4+ T cells from blood. CDR3 sequence: CAWTTGLGPQHF. In DNA, the CDR3 is TGTGCCTGGACGACAGGCCTTGGGCCCCAGCATTTT. Looking up the rest from reference TRBV30 and TRBJ1-5 gives the full variable domain: SQTIHQWPATLVQPVGSPLSLECTVEGTSNPNLYWYRQAAGRGLQLLFYSVGIGQISSEVPQNLSASRPQDRQFILSSKKLLLSDSGFYLCAWTTGLGPQHFGDGTRLSIL.